This TCR beta chain appears in the sequencing data of a study of cytomegalovirus exposure and HLA in healthy donors. Findings and caveats of the study: Reportedly, diagnosis of cytomegalovirus status by the classifier showed high specificity and sensitivity. Sequencing depth roughly uniform across donors was assumed in presence/absence analyses.

With regard to this clone: Antigen: not known.

Vbeta (60) and Jbeta (13) primers were used in the PCR. How the authors handled the data: A later analysis counted 80 million or so unique TCR beta chains, about 11 million shared. Generated by immunoSEQ multiplex PCR, the TCRdb table keeps only in-frame clones and is missing some. That table gives V, J and clone size, and the DNA gave D and trimming. The sample carries roughly 100,000 clones, more than 65% recorded once. V lost 0 bases to trimming and J lost 2 bases, with 16 bases between them. CDR3 length: 17 residues. CDR1 is SGDLS, CDR2 YYNGEE, per germline. Specimen: PBMCs. This chain joins TRBV9 and TRBJ2-3; TRBD1 might be the D (6 bases). The sequence was collected from a man aged 25-40 years in good health and CMV-seronegative. As DNA, the CDR3 is TGTGCCAGCAGCGTAGTTGGGACACCGTACCCCACAGATACGCAGTATTTT. Translated: CASSVVGTPYPTDTQYF.